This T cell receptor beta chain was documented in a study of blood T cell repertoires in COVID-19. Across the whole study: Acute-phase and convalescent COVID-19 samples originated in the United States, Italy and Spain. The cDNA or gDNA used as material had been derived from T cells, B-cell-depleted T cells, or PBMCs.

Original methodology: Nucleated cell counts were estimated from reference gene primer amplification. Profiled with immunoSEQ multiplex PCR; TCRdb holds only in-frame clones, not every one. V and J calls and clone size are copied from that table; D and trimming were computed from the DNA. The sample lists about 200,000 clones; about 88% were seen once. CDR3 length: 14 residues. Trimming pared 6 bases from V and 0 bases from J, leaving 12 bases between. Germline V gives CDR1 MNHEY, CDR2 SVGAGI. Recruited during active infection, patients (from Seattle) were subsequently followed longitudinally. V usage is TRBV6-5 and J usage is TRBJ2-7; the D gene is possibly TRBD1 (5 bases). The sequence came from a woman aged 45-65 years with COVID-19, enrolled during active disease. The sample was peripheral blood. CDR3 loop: CASSKDRSSYEQYV. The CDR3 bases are TGTGCCAGCAGCAAAGACAGAAGCTCCTACGAGCAGTACGTC.